This T cell receptor (beta chain) was retrieved from a study of T cells in Graves' hyperthyroidism and ophthalmopathy. The overall study: Peripheral blood sampling occurred at initial diagnosis, before any treatment. Notes on the study in general: Ophthalmopathy cases were set apart from stable hyperthyroidism by a 13 V-J model.

Template material for amplifying TCR beta CDR3 regions consisted of RNA transcripts. The HTBI primer set served for first-round RT-PCR of the TCR CDR3. TCRdb independently ran MiXCR on the multiplex PCR reads; one entry per CDR3 protein. The table includes about 500,000 distinct CDR3 sequences, 16% detected once. Many counts were recorded for this clonotype. Its antigen is unknown. The germline CDR1 and CDR2 sequences are SGHTA and FQGNSA. The CDR3 is 14 amino acids. J gave up 7 bases and V 5 bases, and 11 bases lay outside the gene matches. Source material for PBMCs was less than 12 ml fresh peripheral blood.

The sequence was obtained from a woman in her thirties with Graves' ophthalmopathy. This chain uses TRBV7-2 with TRBJ2-7, with 7 nucleotides matching TRBD1. The sequenced sample consisted of blood. The CDR3 loop is CASSPRQGRGEQYF. CDR3 sequence (DNA): TGTGCCAGCAGCCCACGACAGGGTAGGGGTGAGCAGTACTTC.